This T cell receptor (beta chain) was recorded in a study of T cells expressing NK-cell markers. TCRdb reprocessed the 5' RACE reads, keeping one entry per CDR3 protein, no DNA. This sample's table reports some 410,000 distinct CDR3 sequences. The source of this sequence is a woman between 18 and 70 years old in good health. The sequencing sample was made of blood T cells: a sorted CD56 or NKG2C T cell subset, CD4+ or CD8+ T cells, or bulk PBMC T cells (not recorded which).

The CDR3 region is CASSLDNEKLFF. The chain couples TRBV7-6 to TRBJ1-4. Germline V gene lookup returns CDR1 SGHVS and CDR2 FNYEAQ. The CDR3 runs to 12 residues.